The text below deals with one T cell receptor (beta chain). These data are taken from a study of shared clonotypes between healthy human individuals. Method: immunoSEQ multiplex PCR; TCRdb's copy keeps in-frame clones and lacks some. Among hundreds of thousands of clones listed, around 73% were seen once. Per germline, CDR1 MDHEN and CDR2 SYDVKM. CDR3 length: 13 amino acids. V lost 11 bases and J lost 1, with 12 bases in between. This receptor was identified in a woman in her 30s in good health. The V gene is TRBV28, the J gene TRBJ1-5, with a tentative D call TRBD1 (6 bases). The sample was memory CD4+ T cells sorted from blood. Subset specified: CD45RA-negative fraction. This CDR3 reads CAHDRWSNQPQHF. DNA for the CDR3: TGTGCCCACGACAGGTGGAGCAATCAGCCCCAGCATTTT.